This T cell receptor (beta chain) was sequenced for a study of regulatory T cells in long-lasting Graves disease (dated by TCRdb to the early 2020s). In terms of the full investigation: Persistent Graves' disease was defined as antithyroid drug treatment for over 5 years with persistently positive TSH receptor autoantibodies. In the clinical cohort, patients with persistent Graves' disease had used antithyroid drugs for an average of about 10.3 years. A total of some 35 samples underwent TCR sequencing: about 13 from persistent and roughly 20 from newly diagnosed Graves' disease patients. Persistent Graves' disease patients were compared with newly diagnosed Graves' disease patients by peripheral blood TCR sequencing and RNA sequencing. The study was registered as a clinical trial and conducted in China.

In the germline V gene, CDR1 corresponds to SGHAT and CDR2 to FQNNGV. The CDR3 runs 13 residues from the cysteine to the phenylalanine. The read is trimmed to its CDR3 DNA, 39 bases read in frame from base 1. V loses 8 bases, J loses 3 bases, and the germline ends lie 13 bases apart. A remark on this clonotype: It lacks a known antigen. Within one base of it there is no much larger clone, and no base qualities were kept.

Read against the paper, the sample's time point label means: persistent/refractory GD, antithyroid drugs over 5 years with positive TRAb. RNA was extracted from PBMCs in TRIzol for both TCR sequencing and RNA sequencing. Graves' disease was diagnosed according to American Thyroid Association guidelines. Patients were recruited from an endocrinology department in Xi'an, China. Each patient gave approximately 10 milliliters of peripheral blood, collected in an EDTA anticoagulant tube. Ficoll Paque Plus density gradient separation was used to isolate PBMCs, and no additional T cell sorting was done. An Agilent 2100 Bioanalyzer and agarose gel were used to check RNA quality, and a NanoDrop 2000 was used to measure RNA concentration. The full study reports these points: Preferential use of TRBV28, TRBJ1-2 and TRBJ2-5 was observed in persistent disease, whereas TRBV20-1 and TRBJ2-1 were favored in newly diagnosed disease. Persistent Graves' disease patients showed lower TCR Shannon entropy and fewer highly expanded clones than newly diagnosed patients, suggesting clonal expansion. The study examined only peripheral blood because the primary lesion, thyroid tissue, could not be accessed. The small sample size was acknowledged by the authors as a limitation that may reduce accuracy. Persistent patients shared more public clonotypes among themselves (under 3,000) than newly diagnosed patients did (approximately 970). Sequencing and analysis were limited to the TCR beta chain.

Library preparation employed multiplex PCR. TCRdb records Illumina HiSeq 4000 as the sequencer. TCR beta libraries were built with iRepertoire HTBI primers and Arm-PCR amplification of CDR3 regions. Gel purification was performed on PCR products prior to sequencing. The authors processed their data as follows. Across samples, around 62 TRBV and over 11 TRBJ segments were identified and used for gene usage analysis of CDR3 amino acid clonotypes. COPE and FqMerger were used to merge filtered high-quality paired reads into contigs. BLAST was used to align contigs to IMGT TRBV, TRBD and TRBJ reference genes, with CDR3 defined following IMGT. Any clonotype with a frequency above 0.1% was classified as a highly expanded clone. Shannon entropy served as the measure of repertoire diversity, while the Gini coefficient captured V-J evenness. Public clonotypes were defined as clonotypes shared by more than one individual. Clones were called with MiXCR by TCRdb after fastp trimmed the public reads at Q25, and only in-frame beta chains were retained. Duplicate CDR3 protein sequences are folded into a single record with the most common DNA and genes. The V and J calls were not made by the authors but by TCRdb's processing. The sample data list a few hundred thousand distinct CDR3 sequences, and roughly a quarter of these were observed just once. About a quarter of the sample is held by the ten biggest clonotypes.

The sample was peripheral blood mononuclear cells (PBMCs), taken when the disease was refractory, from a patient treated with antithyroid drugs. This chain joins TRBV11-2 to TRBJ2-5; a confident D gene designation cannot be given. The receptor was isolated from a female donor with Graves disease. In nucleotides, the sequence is TGTGCCAGCCATACGGGTGTAAAAGAGACCCAGTACTTC. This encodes CASHTGVKETQYF.